A single sample gave rise to the 22 T cell receptor beta chains below, sequenced in a study of blood T cell repertoires in COVID-19. Assay: immunoSEQ multiplex PCR; the TCRdb copy retains only in-frame clones and omits some. The repertoire includes tens of thousands of clones, 80% to 90% of them detected once, and about 9% sits in the top ten. Sequenced: peripheral blood. The receptors come from a human donor with active COVID-19. The donor label of this sample is uncertain.

The chain combines TRBV6-5 with TRBJ2-3, with 7 bases matching TRBD2. This CDR3 spans 16 amino acids. The junction had 5 bases not matched to a gene; V was cut back by 2 bases and J by 0 bases. From germline, CDR1 is MNHEY and CDR2 SVGAGI. DNA for the CDR3: TGTGCCAGCAGTTACGGGGGACTAACGAGCACAGATACGCAGTATTTT. Protein: CASSYGGLTSTDTQYF.

The chain carries TRBV27 and TRBJ1-2; 11 nucleotides align to TRBD1. Germline lookup yields CDR1 MNHEY and CDR2 SMNVEV (reference sequence). After removal of 10 bases from V and 6 bases from J, the junction contained 10 bases not matched to a gene. The CDR3 extends over 14 amino acids. The CDR3 protein is CANGPGQGVDGYTF. CDR3 coding DNA: TGTGCCAACGGACCGGGACAGGGGGTCGATGGCTACACCTTC.

The chain has TRBV21-1 and TRBJ2-4; the tabulated D call, TRBD2, remains unverified against the DNA. TRBV21-1 is annotated as a pseudogene. The CDR3 is made up of 16 amino acids. As DNA, the CDR3 is TGTGCCAGCAGCAAGGGCGGGGGGTTAGCCAAAAACATTCAGTACTTC. Translated, it gives CASSKGGGLAKNIQYF.

The genes are TRBV11-2 and TRBJ1-4; D is perhaps TRBD1 (5 bases). The V end was cut by 1 base, the J end by 10 bases, with 13 bases between. The length of the CDR3 is 14 residues. Per the germline V gene, CDR1 is SGHAT and CDR2 is FQNNGV. This CDR3 reads CASSLGPGMGKLFF. The CDR3 region has the DNA TGTGCCAGCAGCTTAGGCCCAGGGATGGGAAAACTGTTTTTT.

The chain uses TRBV29-1 and TRBJ2-2; 9 bases map to TRBD1. The V segment lost 4 bases and the J segment 7 bases; nucleotides outside the gene matches: 10. In germline, CDR1 is SQVTM, CDR2 ANQGSEA. The CDR3 consists of 15 residues. The chain's CDR3 is CSVAGEQGASGELFF. DNA for the CDR3: TGCAGCGTTGCGGGGGAACAGGGGGCAAGCGGGGAGCTGTTTTTT.

This clone was seen a single time. The chain couples TRBV15 to TRBJ1-2; D gene uncertain. Per the germline V gene, CDR1 is LNHNV and CDR2 is YYDKDF (reference sequence). The CDR3 runs to 14 residues. V lost 0 bases to trimming and J lost 4 bases, with 9 bases between them. The CDR3 sequence is CATSRDREVYGYTF. The CDR3, as DNA: TGTGCCACCAGCAGAGATCGGGAGGTCTATGGCTACACCTTC.

This chain connects TRBV12-3 or TRBV12-4 to TRBJ2-7; D gene uncertain. The CDR3 extends over 13 amino acids. V lost 1 base to trimming and J lost 3 bases, with 7 bases between them. The CDR3 DNA is TGTGCCAGCAGTTTAGAGGCGGTCTACGAGCAGTACTTC. As protein: CASSLEAVYEQYF.

This clone was recorded a few times. This chain connects TRBV19 to TRBJ1-5, with 7 bases that match TRBD1. CDR3 length: 15 residues. CDR1 LNHDA and CDR2 SQIVND come from the germline V gene (reference sequence). With V trimmed by 5 bases and J by 3 bases, 7 bases remained unmatched. CDR3 sequence: CASSLMDRLNQPQHF. The DNA for the CDR3 is TGTGCCAGTAGTCTAATGGACAGGCTCAATCAGCCCCAGCATTTT.

This chain connects TRBV9 to TRBJ2-1, with 7 bases lining up with TRBD2. V dropped 0 bases and J dropped 5; count of bases not matched to a gene: 8. CDR3 length equals 16 residues. Germline-derived CDR1 and CDR2 are SGDLS and YYNGEE. Written as DNA, the CDR3 is TGTGCCAGCAGCGTAGCGACGGCAGGACTAGACAATGAGCAGTTCTTC. It is translated as CASSVATAGLDNEQFF.

The chain carries TRBV7-9 and TRBJ2-3; TRBD2 aligns across 7 bases. Germline CDR1 is SEHNR and CDR2 is FQNEAQ (reference sequence). The V segment lost 3 bases and the J segment 0 bases; nucleotides outside the gene matches: 3. The CDR3 consists of 15 residues. DNA of the CDR3: TGTGCCAGCAGCTTTGGGGAGGGAAGCACAGATACGCAGTATTTT. The encoded protein is CASSFGEGSTDTQYF.

The chain joins TRBV9 to TRBJ2-7, with D hard to call. CDR1 and CDR2 (germline): SGDLS, YYNGEE. This CDR3 contains 14 residues. Trimming pared 4 bases from V and 6 bases from J, leaving 17 bases between. In DNA, the CDR3 is TGTGCCAGCAGCCCTTTTGACTCTTTCGGCGAGCAGTACTTC. It encodes CASSPFDSFGEQYF.

The J gene is TRBJ2-2, the V gene TRBV5-4, with TRBD1 identical over 7 bases. V trimming: 1 base; J trimming: 5 bases; junction bases outside the gene matches: 5. Germline values: CDR1 SGHNT, CDR2 YYREEE (reference sequence). This CDR3 is 15 amino acids long. The CDR3 here is CASSLRGGNTGELFF. As DNA, the CDR3 is TGTGCCAGCAGCTTGAGAGGGGGCAATACCGGGGAGCTGTTTTTT. Full variable domain (outside the CDR3, taken from reference TRBV5-4 and TRBJ2-2): ETGVTQSPTHLIKTRGQQVTLRCSSQSGHNTVSWYQQALGQGPQFIFQYYREEENGRGNFPPRFSGLQFPNYSSELNVNALELDDSALYLCASSLRGGNTGELFFGEGSRLTVL.

The CDR3 reads CASSWDRGGEQYF. CDR3 in DNA: TGTGCCAGCAGCTGGGACAGGGGAGGCGAGCAGTACTTC. The chain recombines TRBV11-2 with TRBJ2-7; 10 bases fit TRBD1. The CDR3 is 13 residues long. V gave up 4 bases and J gave up 6 bases; unmatched junction bases: 3. Germline CDR1 reads SGHAT; CDR2 reads FQNNGV.

This chain's CDR3 is CASSLGRGQETQYF. The DNA of the CDR3 is TGTGCCAGCAGCTTAGGGAGGGGCCAAGAGACCCAGTACTTC. This rearrangement joins TRBV7-3 to TRBJ2-5, with 7 bases identical to TRBD2. The germline V gene encodes CDR1 SGHTA and CDR2 FQGTGA. V was clipped by 2 bases and J by 1 base; unmatched bases: 1. The CDR3 loop spans 14 amino acids.

The chain employs TRBV28 and TRBJ1-2, with 8 positions matching TRBD1. The CDR3 is made up of 15 amino acids. Germline values: CDR1 MDHEN, CDR2 SYDVKM. The V and J ends lost 6 bases and 4 bases, in that order; junction bases with no gene match: 10. The CDR3 DNA is TGTGCCAGCAGCCTTGGGACAGGCCACCTCTATGGCTACACCTTC. This gives the protein CASSLGTGHLYGYTF.

This sequence joins TRBV27 and TRBJ1-5; D is unresolved. The CDR3 is made up of 13 amino acids. Germline assignment: CDR1 MNHEY and CDR2 SMNVEV (reference sequence). V shed 3 bases and J shed 4 bases, with 7 bases lying between them. CDR3 in DNA: TGTGCCAGCAGTTTGTCGGGGAATCAGCCCCAGCATTTT. Amino acids: CASSLSGNQPQHF.

The chain uses TRBV7-3 and TRBJ1-2; TRBD1 agrees at 10 bases. Germline V CDR1 and CDR2: SGHTA, FQGTGA. Unmatched junction bases numbered 20, after V lost 5 bases and J lost 2 bases. The CDR3 totals 20 residues. The CDR3: CASSPPFVLDRGTTNYGYTF. As DNA, the CDR3 is TGTGCCAGCAGCCCCCCTTTTGTATTGGACAGGGGGACCACAAACTATGGCTACACCTTC.

The chain links TRBV12-5 to TRBJ1-2; TRBD1 might be the D (5 bases). V was clipped by 8 bases and J by 5 bases, with 15 bases between them. Germline V gene data show CDR1 as LGHNT and CDR2 as FRNRAP. The CDR3 extends over 13 amino acids. The CDR3: CASSQRGGYGYTF. CDR3 DNA: TGTGCTAGTTCTCAACGGGGGGGATATGGCTACACCTTC.

The V gene is TRBV19, the J gene TRBJ2-1; 7 bases are a match to TRBD1. The CDR3 is 14 residues long. CDR1 is LNHDA, CDR2 SQIVND, per germline (reference sequence). The trim removed 5 bases at V and 3 bases at J, leaving 4 bases unmatched. The CDR3 loop reads CASSPGQLYNEQFF. CDR3 in DNA: TGTGCCAGTAGTCCGGGACAGCTCTACAATGAGCAGTTCTTC.

The chain links TRBV7-3 to TRBJ2-7; 8 bases map to TRBD2. The CDR3 contains 14 residues. The V segment lost 5 bases and the J segment 2 bases; nucleotides outside the gene matches: 5. CDR1 and CDR2 (germline): SGHTA, FQGTGA. DNA of the CDR3: TGTGCCAGCAGCCCCCAGCGGGGGACCTACGAGCAGTACTTC. Protein product: CASSPQRGTYEQYF.

The chain carries TRBV7-6 and TRBJ1-5, with a possible D match to TRBD1 (6 bases). Trimming stripped 5 bases from V and 2 bases from J, with 13 bases between. Germline V gene lookup returns CDR1 SGHVS and CDR2 FNYEAQ. There are 15 residues in the CDR3. In DNA, the CDR3 is TGTGCCAGCAGCGCAGGGGTAGGACGCAATCAGCCCCAGCATTTT. Protein: CASSAGVGRNQPQHF.

J is TRBJ2-7 and V is TRBV5-4, with 13 bases matching TRBD2. The junction had 8 bases not matched to a gene; V was cut back by 4 bases and J by 4 bases. Germline-derived CDR1 and CDR2 are SGHNT and YYREEE (reference sequence). This CDR3 spans 16 amino acids. The DNA for the CDR3 is TGTGCCAGCAGCCTTCCACTAGCGGGAGGGACGTACGAGCAGTACTTC. Residues: CASSLPLAGGTYEQYF.